This T cell receptor beta chain was recorded in a study of blood T cell repertoires in COVID-19. Original processing methods: Estimated nucleated cell counts came from reference gene primer amplification. Sequenced by immunoSEQ multiplex PCR; TCRdb stores in-frame clones only, minus some. V and J calls and clone size are given by that table; D and trimming were obtained from the DNA. This sample yields about 44,000 clones, of which about nine tenths are seen a single time; around 15% belongs to the top ten. The CDR3 sequence is 14 residues long. Germline V gene sequence: CDR1 SGHTA, CDR2 FQGNSA. V shed 4 bases, J shed 10 bases, and the junction held 4 bases outside the gene matches.

V and J are TRBV7-2 and TRBJ1-6; 10 bases line up with TRBD1. The TCR comes from a man aged 70 or older with active COVID-19. Sequenced: peripheral blood. The CDR3: CASSSRTGGSPLHF. CDR3 coding DNA: TGTGCCAGCAGCTCCCGGACAGGGGGATCACCCCTCCACTTT.